This T cell receptor (beta chain) was sequenced for a study of Graves' ophthalmopathy and Graves' hyperthyroidism. This clonotype was seen ten or more times. What it recognizes is unknown. Amplified TCR beta CDR3 regions were obtained using RNA transcripts as template. HTBI primers were used in a first-round RT-PCR, which preceded a second-round multiplex PCR. TCRdb passed the multiplex PCR reads through MiXCR, listing each CDR3 protein once. The table lists roughly 480,000 distinct CDR3 sequences, about 15% of them singletons. Germline loops: CDR1 SGHTA, CDR2 FQGTGA. The length of the CDR3 is 15 residues. V was trimmed by 2 bases and J by 2 bases, leaving 12 bases between them. Study-wide findings and caveats: Blood samples also showed most expanded thyroid clonotypes exceeding 0.001 frequency. Ophthalmopathy progression was predicted with 65% to 71% sensitivity and approximately 79% specificity.

The rearrangement links TRBV7-3 to TRBJ2-5, with D possibly matching TRBD2 (7 bases). The source of this sequence is a woman aged 25-40 years with Graves' ophthalmopathy. What was sequenced was blood. CDR3 in amino acids: CASSLFRGAQETQYF. The CDR3 DNA reads as TGTGCCAGCAGCTTATTCCGGGGGGCTCAAGAGACCCAGTACTTC.